One and the same sample provided the 29 T cell receptor beta chains below, sequenced in a study of CD8 T cells in ankylosing spondylitis. In TCRdb, the 5' RACE reads were re-called with MiXCR into one record per CDR3 protein. Of 250,000 or so distinct CDR3 sequences listed, roughly 18% are singletons. The sequencing input was blood, either unsorted or a sorted T cell fraction (not recorded which). These receptors originate from a male donor with ankylosing spondylitis or in good health (not recorded which).

This clonotype was counted between two and nine times. This rearrangement joins TRBV12-3 or TRBV12-4 to TRBJ2-7, with TRBD2 identical over 9 bases. The CDR3 has 15 amino acids. Germline trimming cut 1 base from V and 2 bases from J; bases unmatched to any gene: 3. As DNA, the CDR3 is TGTGCCAGCAGTTTAGTAGCGGGAGTCGCCTACGAGCAGTACTTC. Its translation is CASSLVAGVAYEQYF.

This clonotype showed up many times. The J gene is TRBJ2-7, the V gene TRBV29-1; D is unresolved. Trimming stripped 1 base from V and 4 bases from J, with 5 bases between. CDR1 is SQVTM and CDR2 is ANQGSEA in the germline V gene. CDR3 length: 11 residues. DNA of the CDR3: TGCAGCGTTGAAGTGGAGTACGAGCAGTACTTC. Encoded protein: CSVEVEYEQYF.

The chain uses TRBV12-3 or TRBV12-4 and TRBJ2-2; a possible D gene is TRBD1 (5 bases). The V gene lost 5 bases and the J gene lost 2 bases, with 15 bases spanning the gap. There are 16 residues in the CDR3. The chain's CDR3 is CASSARLRANTGELFF. The CDR3 DNA sequence: TGTGCCAGCAGTGCGCGCCTCAGGGCCAACACCGGGGAGCTGTTTTTT.

This clonotype was detected a few times. V and J are TRBV5-1 and TRBJ2-7; 8 nucleotides agree with TRBD1. The V gene's germline CDR1 is SGHRS and CDR2 YFSETQ. This CDR3 is 14 amino acids long. Trimming took 2 bases from V and 3 from J; bases not matched to a gene: 4. CDR3 bases: TGCGCCAGCAGCTTCACGACAGGGGTCTACGAGCAGTACTTC. Its translation: CASSFTTGVYEQYF. The variable domain in full, with the rest retrieved from reference TRBV5-1 and TRBJ2-7, is KAGVTQTPRYLIKTRGQQVTLSCSPISGHRSVSWYQQTPGQGLQFLFEYFSETQRNKGNFPGRFSGRQFSNSRSEMNVSTLELGDSALYLCASSFTTGVYEQYFGPGTRLTVT.

Comment on this clonotype: The junction shows a germline mismatch at one end, possibly a read error. The chain is built from TRBV7-8 and TRBJ2-2; 7 bases are a match to TRBD2. In germline, CDR1 is SGHVS, CDR2 FQNEAQ. The CDR3 totals 17 residues. CDR3 bases: TGTGCCAGCAGCCCCGGGTTAGCGGGCCGACAAACCGGGGAGCTGCTTTTT. It is translated as CASSPGLAGRQTGELLF.

J is TRBJ2-6 and V is TRBV6-1; the D gene is possibly TRBD2 (5 bases). CDR1 is MNHNS and CDR2 is SASEGT in the germline V gene. The germline V and J ends were trimmed by 6 bases and 0 bases, with 15 bases remaining between them. The CDR3 is 17 amino acids. The CDR3 loop is CASSQIRRDSGANVLTF. CDR3 nucleotide sequence: TGTGCCAGCAGCCAAATTAGACGGGACTCTGGGGCCAACGTCCTGACTTTC.

This clonotype was recorded many times. The CDR3 region is CSAPYPGGGSYEQYF. The CDR3 DNA follows: TGCAGTGCTCCCTACCCTGGAGGAGGTTCCTACGAGCAGTACTTC. The rearrangement joins TRBV20-1 to TRBJ2-7; D may be TRBD2 (5 bases). The germline gives CDR1 DFQATT, CDR2 SNEGSKA (reference sequence). The V gene lost 5 bases and the J gene lost 1 base, with 18 bases spanning the gap. This CDR3 is built from 15 residues.

The chain has TRBV5-6 and TRBJ2-1; possibly TRBD1 for D (7 bases). V was shortened by 4 bases and J by 4 bases, with 24 bases between the two germline ends. Germline assignment: CDR1 SGHDT and CDR2 YYEEEE. This CDR3 comprises 18 residues. The CDR3 is CASSPYARGQGDYNEQFF. CDR3 DNA: TGTGCCAGCAGCCCTTACGCACGGGGGCAGGGGGATTACAATGAGCAGTTCTTC.

The chain joins TRBV5-5 to TRBJ2-7; D remains ambiguous. The CDR3 is 13 amino acids. Germline lookup yields CDR1 SGHKS and CDR2 YYEKEE (reference sequence). V was trimmed by 2 bases and J by 1 base, leaving 7 bases between them. For the CDR3, the DNA is TGTGCCAGCAGCTTTTTTGGTTCCTACGAGCAGTACTTC. Residues: CASSFFGSYEQYF.

Only a few counts were recorded for this clonotype. The genes are TRBV9 and TRBJ2-3, with TRBD2 matching 8 bases. J lost 2 bases, V lost 4 bases, and 18 bases had no gene match. This CDR3 is 19 amino acids long. Germline V gene data show CDR1 as SGDLS and CDR2 as YYNGEE. The CDR3 sequence is CASSPESGRATLITDTQYF. In DNA form, the CDR3 reads TGTGCCAGCAGCCCAGAGTCCGGGAGGGCGACTTTGATCACAGATACGCAGTATTTT.

The rearrangement links TRBV11-2 to TRBJ2-3; 10 nucleotides match TRBD2. There are 16 residues in the CDR3. V shed 4 bases, J shed 6 bases, and the junction held 10 bases outside the gene matches. Per the germline V gene, CDR1 is SGHAT and CDR2 is FQNNGV. The CDR3 DNA reads as TGTGCCAGCAGCTCCGGGACTAGCGTCCCTATGGATACGCAGTATTTT. It specifies CASSSGTSVPMDTQYF. Supplemented by reference TRBV11-2 and TRBJ2-3, the full variable domain reads EAGVAQSPRYKIIEKRQSVAFWCNPISGHATLYWYQQILGQGPKLLIQFQNNGVVDDSQLPKDRFSAERLKGVDSTLKIQPAKLEDSAVYLCASSSGTSVPMDTQYFGPGTRLTVL.

J is TRBJ2-7 and V is TRBV27, with 16 bases fitting TRBD2. Germline V gene sequence: CDR1 MNHEY, CDR2 SMNVEV (reference sequence). The V gene end was trimmed by 5 bases and the J gene end by 5 bases; junction bases not matched to a gene: 6. CDR3 length: 16 residues. CDR3 sequence (DNA): TGTGCCAGCAGTAGGGGACTAGCGGGAGGGCCGGACGAGCAGTACTTC. Its protein is CASSRGLAGGPDEQYF.

This clonotype was picked up a small number of times. This chain connects TRBV27 to TRBJ2-7; 8 nucleotides align to TRBD1. The V segment lost 7 bases and the J segment 1 base; nucleotides outside the gene matches: 9. Germline CDR1 reads MNHEY; CDR2 reads SMNVEV (reference sequence). There are 15 residues in the CDR3. Here the CDR3 reads CASTDETGESYEQYF. CDR3 nucleotides: TGTGCCAGCACCGATGAGACAGGGGAGTCCTACGAGCAGTACTTC.

This clonotype was counted ten times or more. The chain carries TRBV29-1 and TRBJ1-1; D is ambiguous. The germline CDR1 and CDR2 sequences are SQVTM and ANQGSEA. The V gene lost 7 bases and the J gene lost 0 bases, with 9 bases spanning the gap. CDR3 length: 12 residues. The CDR3 region has the DNA TGCAGCGCCGAAAACATGAACACTGAAGCTTTCTTT. It yields the protein CSAENMNTEAFF.

This clonotype was counted once. The rearrangement uses TRBV5-8 and TRBJ2-1; 7 nucleotides line up with TRBD2. V dropped 5 bases and J dropped 8; count of bases not matched to a gene: 10. Per germline, CDR1 SGHTS and CDR2 YDEGEE. This CDR3 is 14 amino acids long. The CDR3 reads CASSREDYTDEQFF. The CDR3 DNA reads as TGTGCCAGCAGTCGGGAGGATTATACGGATGAGCAGTTCTTC.

This clonotype was detected a few times. The chain has TRBV5-1 and TRBJ2-1, with D uncertain. The CDR3 length is 14 residues. The germline V gene encodes CDR1 SGHRS and CDR2 YFSETQ. Trimming pared 0 bases from V and 8 bases from J, leaving 12 bases between. CDR3 in DNA: TGCGCCAGCAGCTTGGGGGAATTGGGCGATGAGCAGTTCTTC. It translates to CASSLGELGDEQFF.

This clonotype came up a few times. This sequence joins TRBV5-1 and TRBJ1-1, with unresolved D. Germline values: CDR1 SGHRS, CDR2 YFSETQ. Deletions cut 4 bases from V and 0 bases from J, with 10 bases between. The CDR3 sequence is 14 residues long. The CDR3 region has the DNA TGCGCCAGCAGCACGCGGACGGTGAACACTGAAGCTTTCTTT. This encodes CASSTRTVNTEAFF.

This clonotype was seen a handful of times. The V and J genes are TRBV4-1 and TRBJ2-1; TRBD1 is a possible D gene (5 bases). The CDR3 is made up of 17 amino acids. The germline V gene encodes CDR1 MGHRA and CDR2 YSYEKL. The V and J ends lost 1 base and 7 bases respectively, with 20 bases between them. This CDR3 reads CASSQVKGFRPGNEQFF. The CDR3 DNA sequence: TGCGCCAGCAGCCAAGTTAAGGGGTTCAGGCCAGGTAATGAGCAGTTCTTC.

This clonotype occurred a few times. This chain links TRBV30 with TRBJ2-2; the D gene is possibly TRBD1 (5 bases). Trimming stripped 4 bases from V and 6 bases from J, with 15 bases between. The CDR3 has 14 amino acids. Germline V lookup: CDR1 GTSNPN, CDR2 SVGIG (reference sequence). DNA of the CDR3: TGTGCCTGGATTCCAGGGCCCTTGGCCGGGGAGCTGTTTTTT. Protein: CAWIPGPLAGELFF.

This clonotype was found many times. The chain carries TRBV12-3 or TRBV12-4 and TRBJ2-1, with TRBD2 as a possible D gene (6 bases). The V end lost 7 bases, the J end lost 4 bases, and 20 bases lay between the germline ends. The CDR3 contains 16 residues. The CDR3 reads CASTPMGRELYNEQFF. DNA of the CDR3: TGTGCCAGCACCCCCATGGGACGGGAGTTGTACAATGAGCAGTTCTTC.

This clonotype was found many times. The rearrangement joins TRBV5-1 to TRBJ2-7; TRBD1 matches 7 bases. Germline V lookup: CDR1 SGHRS, CDR2 YFSETQ. The junction had 11 bases not matched to a gene; V was cut back by 3 bases and J by 2 bases. This CDR3 is 16 amino acids long. DNA for the CDR3: TGCGCCAGCAGCTCGGGGTTGGGGACAGAAACCTACGAGCAGTACTTC. Translation: CASSSGLGTETYEQYF. The full variable domain, completed using reference TRBV5-1 and TRBJ2-7, is KAGVTQTPRYLIKTRGQQVTLSCSPISGHRSVSWYQQTPGQGLQFLFEYFSETQRNKGNFPGRFSGRQFSNSRSEMNVSTLELGDSALYLCASSSGLGTETYEQYFGPGTRLTVT.

The genes are TRBV7-6 and TRBJ2-1; D gene unclear. Between the trimmed V and J ends, which lost 7 bases and 0 bases, there was a span of 13 bases. CDR1 is SGHVS and CDR2 is FNYEAQ in the germline V gene. The CDR3 consists of 15 residues. CDR3 sequence reads: CASTEAVGSYNEQFF. In nucleotides, the CDR3 is TGTGCCAGCACCGAGGCGGTTGGCTCCTACAATGAGCAGTTCTTC.

This rearrangement joins TRBV2 to TRBJ2-7; TRBD2 might be the D (5 bases). Trimming pared 3 bases from V and 3 bases from J, leaving 12 bases between. The V gene's germline CDR1 is SNHLY and CDR2 FYNNEI. CDR3 length: 14 residues. This CDR3 is CASSDEREIYEQYF. DNA of the CDR3: TGTGCCAGCAGTGATGAGAGGGAAATCTACGAGCAGTACTTC.

This clonotype came up a few times. This chain connects TRBV12-3 or TRBV12-4 to TRBJ2-1, with 8 bases aligning to TRBD2. The trim removed 7 bases at V and 6 bases at J, leaving 11 bases unmatched. CDR3 length: 15 residues. CDR3 loop: CASTSGLAQRNEQFF. CDR3 nucleotides: TGTGCCAGCACTTCAGGACTAGCCCAACGCAATGAGCAGTTCTTC.

This clonotype was recorded at least ten times. V and J are TRBV12-3 or TRBV12-4 and TRBJ2-7; D perhaps matches TRBD1 (5 bases). V shed 6 bases and J shed 4 bases, with 7 bases lying between them. This CDR3 has 11 amino acids. The CDR3 protein is CASSSGYEQYF. CDR3 coding DNA: TGTGCCAGCAGCTCAGGGTACGAGCAGTACTTC.

The chain joins TRBV5-1 to TRBJ2-7; the match to TRBD2 covers 7 bases. Looked up from germline, CDR1 is SGHRS and CDR2 is YFSETQ. The trim removed 5 bases at V and 4 bases at J, leaving 9 bases unmatched. The CDR3 is 14 residues long. The CDR3 coding sequence is TGCGCCAGCAGTAGCCGGGAGGACTTTTACGAGCAGTACTTC. It yields the protein CASSSREDFYEQYF.

This clonotype was counted only a few times. The gene calls are TRBV7-9 and TRBJ2-7; D tentatively fits TRBD1 or TRBD2 (5 bases each). This CDR3 contains 14 residues. Germline V gene lookup returns CDR1 SEHNR and CDR2 FQNEAQ (reference sequence). V dropped 5 bases and J dropped 9 bases, with 20 bases sitting between them. This chain's CDR3 is CASSLGETPTGQYF. The CDR3 DNA reads as TGTGCCAGCAGCCTAGGGGAGACACCAACGGGGCAGTACTTC.

In this sample, this clonotype turned up many times. V gene TRBV27 combines with J gene TRBJ2-7; TRBD2 matches 7 bases. V trimming: 3 bases; J trimming: 3 bases; junction bases outside the gene matches: 5. The CDR3 sequence is 14 residues long. Germline V lookup: CDR1 MNHEY, CDR2 SMNVEV (reference sequence). CDR3 sequence reads: CASSFSPGGYEQYF. The CDR3 region has the DNA TGTGCCAGCAGTTTTAGCCCGGGGGGCTACGAGCAGTACTTC.

This clonotype has a count of ten or more. The rearrangement uses TRBV20-1 and TRBJ2-7; D remains ambiguous. Germline assignment: CDR1 DFQATT and CDR2 SNEGSKA (reference sequence). The CDR3 consists of 13 residues. Between the trimmed V and J ends, which lost 1 base and 1 base, there was a span of 8 bases. The CDR3 sequence is CSARGALSYEQYF. The CDR3 nucleotides read TGCAGTGCTAGAGGCGCGCTGTCCTACGAGCAGTACTTC.